By frequency in the sample, the clone carrying this T cell receptor beta chain is medium-sized. Clones were sequenced by immunoSEQ multiplex PCR, and TCRdb holds only the in-frame ones, with some missing. The repertoire holds about 64,000 clones, with approximately 80% as singletons. The data derive from a study of blood T cell repertoires in COVID-19. CDR3 length: 15 amino acids. The V end was cut by 1 base, the J end by 7 bases, with 11 bases between. Germline CDR1 LGHNA, CDR2 YNFKEQ. This TCR derives from an older woman with acute or convalescent COVID-19. V usage is TRBV4-2 and J usage is TRBJ1-6; D uncertain. The sample taken for sequencing was peripheral blood. The CDR3 is CASSQATDLNSPLHF. CDR3 nucleotide sequence: TGTGCCAGCAGCCAAGCAACAGATTTAAATTCACCCCTCCACTTT.